Each of the 32 T cell receptor beta chains below was sequenced from the same sample in a study of blood T cell repertoires in COVID-19. Libraries were prepared by immunoSEQ multiplex PCR; TCRdb keeps only in-frame clonotypes and omits some of them. This sample has fewer than 350,000 clones, with around 84% found just once. The material sequenced was PBMCs or T cells enriched from blood (not recorded which). The receptor set was obtained from a woman between 25 and 40 years old who had been exposed to COVID-19.

The gene calls are TRBV10-1 and TRBJ1-1, with TRBD1 as a possible D gene (5 bases). In germline, CDR1 is WNHNN, CDR2 SYGVQD (reference sequence). CDR3 length equals 14 residues. V was clipped by 5 bases and J by 8 bases, with 18 bases between them. CDR3 DNA: TGCGCCAGCAGTCCCGAAGGAGGGGTTTCCGAAGCTTTCTTT. Its translation: CASSPEGGVSEAFF.

This rearrangement joins TRBV7-9 to TRBJ1-1; maybe TRBD1 (6 bases). The germline V gene encodes CDR1 SEHNR and CDR2 FQNEAQ (reference sequence). Trimming took 1 base from V and 1 from J, leaving 13 bases between them. This CDR3 is 16 amino acids long. Here the CDR3 reads CASSLGRLTGNTEAFF. The CDR3 DNA reads as TGTGCCAGCAGCTTAGGGCGTCTGACAGGGAACACTGAAGCTTTCTTT.

This clone was observed a handful of times. This chain links TRBV5-1 with TRBJ1-6; D is ambiguous. Trimming pared 0 bases from V and 2 bases from J, leaving 9 bases between. The germline V gene has CDR1 SGHRS and CDR2 YFSETQ. CDR3 length: 16 residues. This CDR3 reads CASSLARGTYNSPLHF. Here the CDR3 DNA reads TGCGCCAGCAGCTTGGCTCGGGGAACCTATAATTCACCCCTCCACTTT.

The CDR3 loop is CASSESAGGPSEQFF. The DNA of the CDR3 is TGTGCCAGCAGTGAATCAGCGGGAGGGCCCAGTGAGCAGTTCTTC. The gene calls are TRBV2 and TRBJ2-1; 10 bases are a match to TRBD2. The V and J ends lost 2 bases and 9 bases, in that order; junction bases with no gene match: 7. The V gene's germline CDR1 is SNHLY and CDR2 FYNNEI. The CDR3 sequence is 15 residues long.

CDR3 protein: CASSLVGGVDTIYF. The CDR3 bases are TGCGCCAGCAGCTTGGTCGGAGGGGTGGACACCATATATTTT. The J gene is TRBJ1-3, the V gene TRBV5-1; D might be TRBD1 (5 bases). The CDR3 has 14 residues. The germline V gene encodes CDR1 SGHRS and CDR2 YFSETQ. The V end lost 0 bases, the J end lost 8 bases, and 12 bases lay between the germline ends.

J is TRBJ2-7 and V is TRBV4-1, with a weak D call TRBD1 (6 bases). The CDR3 totals 15 residues. V was cut by 1 base and J by 5 bases, with 15 bases left in between. Germline loops: CDR1 MGHRA, CDR2 YSYEKL. CDR3 nucleotides: TGCGCCAGCAGCCAAGGTTTCAGGGGTACTGACGAGCAGTACTTC. Its protein is CASSQGFRGTDEQYF.

V is TRBV15 and J is TRBJ1-1; D is ambiguous. The germline gives CDR1 LNHNV, CDR2 YYDKDF (reference sequence). There are 18 residues in the CDR3. Trimming removed 0 bases at V and 1 base at J, with 18 bases between. The CDR3 loop reads CATSRDRAMGGKNTEAFF. The CDR3 bases are TGTGCCACCAGCAGAGACCGGGCGATGGGCGGGAAGAACACTGAAGCTTTCTTT.

The gene calls are TRBV7-9 and TRBJ1-2, with unresolved D. The V gene's germline CDR1 is SEHNR and CDR2 FQNEAQ (reference sequence). The CDR3 contains 13 residues. Trimming cost V 5 bases and J 4 bases, with 11 bases left between them. The CDR3 region is CASSPSEGYGYTF. For the CDR3, the DNA is TGTGCCAGCAGCCCAAGCGAGGGCTATGGCTACACCTTC.

The chain carries TRBV13 and TRBJ2-1; weak D call: TRBD1 (5 bases). CDR3 length: 14 amino acids. Per germline, CDR1 PRHDT and CDR2 FYEKMQ (reference sequence). Trimming took 3 bases from V and 3 from J, leaving 9 bases between them. The CDR3 nucleotides are TGTGCCAGCAGCTTCGGACAAAACTACAATGAGCAGTTCTTC. Its translation is CASSFGQNYNEQFF.

This CDR3 reads CSAGPNEKLFF. The CDR3 nucleotides read TGCAGTGCGGGCCCCAATGAAAAACTGTTTTTT. The V gene is TRBV20-1, the J gene TRBJ1-4; D not resolved. The germline V and J ends were trimmed by 6 bases and 5 bases, with 7 bases remaining between them. The CDR3 is made up of 11 amino acids. Germline assignment: CDR1 DFQATT and CDR2 SNEGSKA (reference sequence).

The gene calls are TRBV19 and TRBJ1-1, with 9 nucleotides matching TRBD1. CDR3 length: 13 amino acids. CDR1 and CDR2 from the germline V gene are LNHDA and SQIVND (reference sequence). V shed 8 bases and J 4 bases; nucleotides not matched to a gene: 5. DNA of the CDR3: TGTGCCAGTCGTACAGGGGGCTTCACTGAAGCTTTCTTT. The encoded protein is CASRTGGFTEAFF. Filled out from reference TRBV19 and TRBJ1-1, the complete variable domain reads DGGITQSPKYLFRKEGQNVTLSCEQNLNHDAMYWYRQDPGQGLRLIYYSQIVNDFQKGDIAEGYSVSREKKESFPLTVTSAQKNPTAFYLCASRTGGFTEAFFGQGTRLTVV.

In its sample, this clone was seen a few times. The V and J genes are TRBV6-5 and TRBJ2-7; TRBD1 agrees at 8 bases. The V and J ends lost 2 bases and 5 bases, in that order; junction bases with no gene match: 5. Per the germline V gene, CDR1 is MNHEY and CDR2 is SVGAGI. The CDR3 consists of 14 residues. Here the CDR3 reads CASSYAQGANEQYF. CDR3 sequence (DNA): TGTGCCAGCAGTTACGCCCAGGGGGCGAACGAGCAGTACTTC.

The V and J genes are TRBV5-1 and TRBJ2-3; 8 bases line up with TRBD2. The V gene's germline CDR1 is SGHRS and CDR2 YFSETQ. CDR3 length: 17 amino acids. The trim removed 1 base at V and 6 bases at J, leaving 13 bases unmatched. CDR3 region: CASSLSPASGLADTQYF. In DNA, the CDR3 is TGCGCCAGCAGCTTGAGCCCCGCTAGCGGGTTAGCGGATACGCAGTATTTT.

The chain recombines TRBV6-5 with TRBJ2-7; D is possibly TRBD1 (6 bases). Trimming took off 5 bases at V and 5 bases at J, with 13 bases between the two ends. The CDR3 loop spans 13 amino acids. Germline V gives CDR1 MNHEY, CDR2 SVGAGI. CDR3 coding DNA: TGTGCCAGCAGTAGAGTCCAGGGGAACGAGCAGTACTTC. It is translated as CASSRVQGNEQYF.

This clone was recorded only once. This sequence joins TRBV7-2 and TRBJ1-2; 9 nucleotides align to TRBD1. The CDR3 consists of 15 residues. Germline CDR1 reads SGHTA; CDR2 reads FQGNSA. Unmatched junction bases numbered 6, after V lost 4 bases and J lost 3 bases. This chain's CDR3 is CASSSTGGKYYGYTF. The CDR3, as DNA: TGTGCCAGCAGCTCAACAGGGGGCAAATACTATGGCTACACCTTC.

This clone was seen more than once but under ten times. Other DNA sequences in this specimen translate into the identical CDR3. The J gene is TRBJ1-4, the V gene TRBV18; the match to TRBD1 covers 9 bases. CDR1 and CDR2 (germline): KGHSH, LQKENI. The CDR3 contains 15 residues. Trimming took 0 bases from V and 5 from J; bases not matched to a gene: 1. The CDR3 nucleotides are TGTGCCAGCTCACCACCGGGACAGGGAAATGAAAAACTGTTTTTT. It translates to CASSPPGQGNEKLFF. Using reference TRBV18 and TRBJ1-4 for the parts outside the CDR3, the full variable domain is NAGVMQNPRHLVRRRGQEARLRCSPMKGHSHVYWYRQLPEEGLKFMVYLQKENIIDESGMPKERFSAEFPKEGPSILRIQQVVRGDSAAYFCASSPPGQGNEKLFFGSGTQLSVL.

The chain is built from TRBV7-9 and TRBJ2-1; D remains unclear. V was trimmed by 10 bases and J by 3 bases, leaving 7 bases between them. CDR1 is SEHNR, CDR2 FQNEAQ, per germline (reference sequence). This CDR3 has 11 amino acids. The CDR3 is CAIAGYNEQFF. CDR3 nucleotides: TGTGCCATCGCCGGCTACAATGAGCAGTTCTTC.

This chain links TRBV21-1 with TRBJ2-5; the DNA was not compared with TRBD2, the D call given in the table. TRBV21-1 is a known pseudogene. The CDR3 totals 14 residues. The CDR3 DNA reads TGTGCCAGCAGCAAAGGGGGGGACGAAGAGACCCAGTACTTC. It yields the protein CASSKGGDEETQYF.

The DNA of the CDR3 is TGTGCCAGCAGCCAGGACAGGGCGGGCACTGAAGCTTTCTTT. This translates into CASSQDRAGTEAFF. The chain is built from TRBV5-4 and TRBJ1-1; 8 bases are a match to TRBD1. The ends lost 4 bases at V and 4 bases at J; junction bases unmatched: 6. Looked up from germline, CDR1 is SGHNT and CDR2 is YYREEE (reference sequence). CDR3 length: 14 amino acids.

This chain connects TRBV5-1 to TRBJ1-3; weak D call: TRBD1 (5 bases). V lost 4 bases and J 4 bases, leaving 18 bases between the germline ends. This CDR3 is built from 16 residues. The germline gives CDR1 SGHRS, CDR2 YFSETQ. Written as DNA, the CDR3 is TGCGCCAGCAGCCCCACTAACAGGCGTCCGGGAAACACCATATATTTT. This codes for CASSPTNRRPGNTIYF.

The V and J genes are TRBV28 and TRBJ1-2; 9 positions agree with TRBD1. This CDR3 is built from 15 residues. Germline V gene data show CDR1 as MDHEN and CDR2 as SYDVKM. V lost 3 bases and J lost 5; bases outside the gene matches: 7. Written as DNA, the CDR3 is TGTGCCAGCAGTTTGACCGGGACAGGGTTTTATGGCTACACCTTC. Translated, it gives CASSLTGTGFYGYTF.

This chain links TRBV6-2 or TRBV6-3 with TRBJ2-5; a possible D gene is TRBD2 (6 bases). V lost 3 bases and J 4 bases, leaving 21 bases between the germline ends. This CDR3 contains 17 residues. Germline values: CDR1 MNHEY, CDR2 SVGEGT. Here the CDR3 reads CASSYRWTALARETQYF. CDR3 DNA sequence: TGTGCCAGCAGTTATCGTTGGACCGCACTAGCCCGAGAGACCCAGTACTTC.

The V and J genes are TRBV5-1 and TRBJ2-2; TRBD1 might be the D (6 bases). The CDR3 is made up of 16 amino acids. The V gene's germline CDR1 is SGHRS and CDR2 YFSETQ. Deletions cut 4 bases from V and 0 bases from J, with 13 bases between. The CDR3, as DNA: TGCGCCAGCAGCGTCACAGGGTTCGCGAACACCGGGGAGCTGTTTTTT. Its translation: CASSVTGFANTGELFF.

The chain recombines TRBV4-1 with TRBJ2-1; 10 nucleotides line up with TRBD2. In germline, CDR1 is MGHRA, CDR2 YSYEKL. CDR3 length: 16 amino acids. V shed 2 bases, J shed 2 bases, and the junction held 3 bases outside the gene matches. The CDR3 reads CASSQPTSGAYNEQFF. For the CDR3, the DNA is TGCGCCAGCAGCCAACCTACTAGCGGGGCCTACAATGAGCAGTTCTTC.

The chain recombines TRBV7-2 with TRBJ1-1; no clear D. The V end was cut by 5 bases, the J end by 4 bases, with 17 bases between. This CDR3 contains 15 residues. Germline V gene sequence: CDR1 SGHTA, CDR2 FQGNSA. CDR3 in amino acids: CASSPKVRGGTEAFF. The DNA for the CDR3 is TGTGCCAGCAGCCCTAAGGTTCGCGGAGGCACTGAAGCTTTCTTT.

This chain connects TRBV30 to TRBJ2-7, with 9 bases aligning to TRBD1. Trimming at V came to 5 bases and at J to 5 bases, leaving 4 bases not matched to a gene. This CDR3 comprises 12 residues. Germline V gene lookup returns CDR1 GTSNPN and CDR2 SVGIG (reference sequence). CDR3 in DNA: TGTGCCTGGGGGACAGGGAGCCACGAGCAGTACTTC. As protein: CAWGTGSHEQYF.

The chain carries TRBV9 and TRBJ1-1; 7 positions agree with TRBD1. This CDR3 is 14 amino acids long. V lost 4 bases, J lost 2 bases, and 5 bases stayed unmatched. Germline CDR1 is SGDLS and CDR2 is YYNGEE. DNA for the CDR3: TGTGCCAGCAGCTATGGGACAGCCAACACTGAAGCTTTCTTT. Translation gives CASSYGTANTEAFF.

The chain carries TRBV28 and TRBJ2-1; 7 nucleotides line up with TRBD1. The CDR3 covers 16 residues. CDR1 is MDHEN, CDR2 SYDVKM, per germline. Trimming at V came to 5 bases and at J to 1 base, leaving 8 bases not matched to a gene. This chain's CDR3 is CASSLTSGGSYNEQFF. CDR3 nucleotides: TGTGCCAGCAGTCTCACCTCAGGGGGTTCCTACAATGAGCAGTTCTTC.

V gene TRBV2 combines with J gene TRBJ2-1; 9 positions agree with TRBD2. V was pared by 10 bases and J by 4 bases, with 8 bases of the junction left unmatched. CDR1 is SNHLY, CDR2 FYNNEI, per germline. The CDR3 runs 14 residues. CDR3 sequence: CATPVAGDYNEQFF. As DNA, the CDR3 is TGTGCCACCCCGGTAGCGGGAGATTACAATGAGCAGTTCTTC.

This chain joins TRBV19 and TRBJ2-1; 10 nucleotides align to TRBD1. This CDR3 region has 14 residues. The J segment lost 2 bases and the V segment lost 5 bases, leaving 0 bases of the junction unmatched. Germline V gene lookup returns CDR1 LNHDA and CDR2 SQIVND (reference sequence). CDR3 in amino acids: CASSGTGAYNEQFF. CDR3 coding DNA: TGTGCCAGTAGTGGGACAGGGGCCTACAATGAGCAGTTCTTC.

The chain is built from TRBV19 and TRBJ1-5; the D is unclear. This CDR3 is built from 16 residues. Germline CDR1 and CDR2: LNHDA and SQIVND (reference sequence). Trimming cost V 1 base and J 4 bases, with 14 bases left between them. The CDR3 DNA sequence: TGTGCCAGTAGTATAGGATTCGGGGAAAGAAATCAGCCCCAGCATTTT. It yields the protein CASSIGFGERNQPQHF.

The chain combines TRBV28 with TRBJ1-2; 8 positions agree with TRBD1. The V and J ends lost 6 bases and 3 bases, in that order; junction bases with no gene match: 3. The CDR3 loop spans 13 amino acids. In germline, CDR1 is MDHEN, CDR2 SYDVKM. This CDR3 is CASRQTGDYGYTF. CDR3 nucleotide sequence: TGTGCCAGCAGACAGACAGGGGACTATGGCTACACCTTC.